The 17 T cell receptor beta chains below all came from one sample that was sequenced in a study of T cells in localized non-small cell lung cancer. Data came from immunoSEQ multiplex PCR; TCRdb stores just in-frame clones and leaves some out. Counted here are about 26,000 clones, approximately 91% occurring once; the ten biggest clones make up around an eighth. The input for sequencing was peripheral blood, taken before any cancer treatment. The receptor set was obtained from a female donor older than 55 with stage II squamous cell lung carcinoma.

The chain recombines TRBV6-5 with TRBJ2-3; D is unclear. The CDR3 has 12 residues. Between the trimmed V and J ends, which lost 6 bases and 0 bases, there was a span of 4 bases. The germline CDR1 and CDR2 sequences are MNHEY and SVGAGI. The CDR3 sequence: CASRDSTDTQYF. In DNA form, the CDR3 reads TGTGCCAGCAGGGACAGCACAGATACGCAGTATTTT.

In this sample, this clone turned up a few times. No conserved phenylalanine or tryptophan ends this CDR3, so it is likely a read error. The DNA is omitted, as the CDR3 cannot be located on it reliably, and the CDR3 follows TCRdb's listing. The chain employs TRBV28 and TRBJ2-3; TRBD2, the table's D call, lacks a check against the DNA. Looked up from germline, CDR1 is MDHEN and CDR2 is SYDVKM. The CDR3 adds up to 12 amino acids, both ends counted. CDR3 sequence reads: CASSLTAGGVEL.

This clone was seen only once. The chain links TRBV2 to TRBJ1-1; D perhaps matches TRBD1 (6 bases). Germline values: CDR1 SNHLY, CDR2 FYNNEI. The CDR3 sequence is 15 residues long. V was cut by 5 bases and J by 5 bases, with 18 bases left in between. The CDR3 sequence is CASSSPPNRDTEAFF. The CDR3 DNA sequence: TGTGCCAGCAGTAGCCCTCCTAACAGGGATACTGAAGCTTTCTTT.

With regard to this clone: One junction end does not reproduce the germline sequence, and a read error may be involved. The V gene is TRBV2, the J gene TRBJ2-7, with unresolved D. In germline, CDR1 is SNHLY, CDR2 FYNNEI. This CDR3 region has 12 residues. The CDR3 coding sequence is TGTGCCAGCCGTGAACAGTCGCTCGAGCAGTACTTC. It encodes CASREQSLEQYF.

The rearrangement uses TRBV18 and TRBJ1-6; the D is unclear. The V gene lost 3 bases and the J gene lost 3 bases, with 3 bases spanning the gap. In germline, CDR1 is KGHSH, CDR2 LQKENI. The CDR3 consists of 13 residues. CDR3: CASSPNYNSPLHF. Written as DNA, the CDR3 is TGTGCCAGCTCACCCAACTATAATTCACCCCTCCACTTT.

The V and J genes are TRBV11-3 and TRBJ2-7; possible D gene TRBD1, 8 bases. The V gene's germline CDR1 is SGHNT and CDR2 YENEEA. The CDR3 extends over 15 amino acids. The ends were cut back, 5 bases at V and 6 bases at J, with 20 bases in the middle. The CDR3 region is CASSLGQGGVAEQYF. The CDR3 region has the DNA TGTGCCAGCAGCCTCGGACAGGGAGGGGTTGCCGAGCAGTACTTC.

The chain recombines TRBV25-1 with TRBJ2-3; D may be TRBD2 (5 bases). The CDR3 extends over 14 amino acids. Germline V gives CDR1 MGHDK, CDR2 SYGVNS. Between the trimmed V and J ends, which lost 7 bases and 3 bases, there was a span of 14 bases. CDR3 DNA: TGTGCCAGCATTGTGAGATCGGGGACAGATACGCAGTATTTT. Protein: CASIVRSGTDTQYF.

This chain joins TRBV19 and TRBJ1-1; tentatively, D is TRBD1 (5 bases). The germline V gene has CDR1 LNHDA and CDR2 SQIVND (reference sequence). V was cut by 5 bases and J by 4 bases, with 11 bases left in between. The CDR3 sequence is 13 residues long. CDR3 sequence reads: CASSDYRSTEAFF. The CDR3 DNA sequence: TGTGCCAGTAGTGACTACAGGTCCACTGAAGCTTTCTTT.

This chain's CDR3 is CASRGQGAQPQHF. The CDR3 nucleotides read TGTGCCAGCAGGGGACAGGGGGCCCAGCCCCAGCATTTT. The chain joins TRBV2 to TRBJ1-5; 12 positions agree with TRBD1. The CDR3 length is 13 residues. V lost 6 bases to trimming and J lost 7 bases; unmatched junction nucleotides: 1. The germline V gene has CDR1 SNHLY and CDR2 FYNNEI.

The CDR3 DNA sequence: TGTGCTAGTGGTTTGGGACAGGGGCTGACTGGCTACACCTTC. Translation: CASGLGQGLTGYTF. The rearrangement uses TRBV12-5 and TRBJ1-2, with 8 positions matching TRBD1. V gave up 1 base and J gave up 7 bases; unmatched junction bases: 5. The CDR3 spans 14 residues. The germline gives CDR1 LGHNT, CDR2 FRNRAP.

This chain's CDR3 is CASLEELDSPLHF. The CDR3 DNA sequence: TGTGCCAGTCTAGAGGAACTGGATTCACCCCTCCACTTT. The V and J genes are TRBV2 and TRBJ1-6, with D unclear. V shed 9 bases and J shed 8 bases, with 14 bases lying between them. Germline V gene sequence: CDR1 SNHLY, CDR2 FYNNEI. This CDR3 has 13 residues.

The CDR3 DNA follows: TGTGCCAGTAGTACCTTAGCGGGACTGGCCACAGATACGCAGTATTTT. It encodes CASSTLAGLATDTQYF. The chain combines TRBV19 with TRBJ2-3; 8 bases fit TRBD2. The CDR3 extends over 16 amino acids. Per the germline V gene, CDR1 is LNHDA and CDR2 is SQIVND (reference sequence). J gave up 2 bases and V 4 bases, and 8 bases lay outside the gene matches.

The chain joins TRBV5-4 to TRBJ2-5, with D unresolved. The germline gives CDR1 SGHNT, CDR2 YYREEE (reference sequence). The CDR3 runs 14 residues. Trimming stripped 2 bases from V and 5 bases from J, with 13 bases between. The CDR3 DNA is TGTGCCAGCAGCTTCGGTAGGGATCCGGAGACCCAGTACTTC. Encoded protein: CASSFGRDPETQYF. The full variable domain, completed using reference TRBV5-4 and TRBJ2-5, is ETGVTQSPTHLIKTRGQQVTLRCSSQSGHNTVSWYQQALGQGPQFIFQYYREEENGRGNFPPRFSGLQFPNYSSELNVNALELDDSALYLCASSFGRDPETQYFGPGTRLLVL.

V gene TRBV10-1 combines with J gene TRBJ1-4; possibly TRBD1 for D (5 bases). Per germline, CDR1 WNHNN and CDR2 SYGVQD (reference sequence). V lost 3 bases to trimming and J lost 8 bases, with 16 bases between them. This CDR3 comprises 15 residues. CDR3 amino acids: CASSEGGRETEKLFF. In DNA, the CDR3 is TGCGCCAGCAGTGAAGGCGGCAGGGAGACCGAAAAACTGTTTTTT.

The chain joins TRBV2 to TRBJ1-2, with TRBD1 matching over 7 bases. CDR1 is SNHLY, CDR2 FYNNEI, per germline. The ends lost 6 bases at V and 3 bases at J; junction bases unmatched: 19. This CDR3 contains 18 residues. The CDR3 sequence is CASSPPPGGGNTDYGYTF. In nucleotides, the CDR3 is TGTGCCAGCAGCCCACCCCCAGGAGGGGGCAATACGGACTATGGCTACACCTTC.

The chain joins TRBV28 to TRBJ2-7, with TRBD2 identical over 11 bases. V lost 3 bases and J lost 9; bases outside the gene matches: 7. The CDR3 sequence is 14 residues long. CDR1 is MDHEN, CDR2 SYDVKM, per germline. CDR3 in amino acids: CASSFVLAGAVQYF. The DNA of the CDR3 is TGTGCCAGCAGTTTTGTACTAGCGGGAGCGGTGCAGTACTTC.

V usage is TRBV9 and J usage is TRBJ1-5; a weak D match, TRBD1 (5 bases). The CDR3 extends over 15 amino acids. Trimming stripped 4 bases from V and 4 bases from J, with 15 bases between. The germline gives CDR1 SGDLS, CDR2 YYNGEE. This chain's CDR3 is CASSLTGARNQPQHF. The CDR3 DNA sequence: TGTGCCAGCAGCCTTACCGGGGCAAGGAATCAGCCCCAGCATTTT. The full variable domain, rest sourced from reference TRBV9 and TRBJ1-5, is DSGVTQTPKHLITATGQRVTLRCSPRSGDLSVYWYQQSLDQGLQFLIQYYNGEERAKGNILERFSAQQFPDLHSELNLSSLELGDSALYFCASSLTGARNQPQHFGDGTRLSIL.